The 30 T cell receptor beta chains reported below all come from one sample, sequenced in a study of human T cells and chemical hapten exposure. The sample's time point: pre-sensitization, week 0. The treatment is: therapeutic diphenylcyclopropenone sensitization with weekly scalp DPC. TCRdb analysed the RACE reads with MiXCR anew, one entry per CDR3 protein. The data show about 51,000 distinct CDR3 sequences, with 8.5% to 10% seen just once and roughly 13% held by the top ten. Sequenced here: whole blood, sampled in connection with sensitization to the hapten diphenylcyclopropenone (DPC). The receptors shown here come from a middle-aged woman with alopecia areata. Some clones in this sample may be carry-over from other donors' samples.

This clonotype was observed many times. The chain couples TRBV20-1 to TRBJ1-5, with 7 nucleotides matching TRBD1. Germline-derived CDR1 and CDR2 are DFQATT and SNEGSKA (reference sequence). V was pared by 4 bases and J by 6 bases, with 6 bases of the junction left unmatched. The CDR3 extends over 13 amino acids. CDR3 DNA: TGCAGTGCTACAGGGGGGGGAGGTCAGCCCCAGCATTTT. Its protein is CSATGGGGQPQHF.

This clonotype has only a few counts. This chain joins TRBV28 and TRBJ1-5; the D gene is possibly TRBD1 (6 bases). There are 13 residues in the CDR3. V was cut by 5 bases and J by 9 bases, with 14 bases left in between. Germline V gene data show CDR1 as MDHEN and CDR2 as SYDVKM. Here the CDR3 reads CASSKEGGRPQHF. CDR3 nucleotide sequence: TGTGCCAGCAGTAAGGAGGGGGGAAGGCCCCAGCATTTT. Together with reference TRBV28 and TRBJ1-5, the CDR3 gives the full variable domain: DVKVTQSSRYLVKRTGEKVFLECVQDMDHENMFWYRQDPGLGLRLIYFSYDVKMKEKGDIPEGYSVSREKKERFSLILESASTNQTSMYLCASSKEGGRPQHFGDGTRLSIL.

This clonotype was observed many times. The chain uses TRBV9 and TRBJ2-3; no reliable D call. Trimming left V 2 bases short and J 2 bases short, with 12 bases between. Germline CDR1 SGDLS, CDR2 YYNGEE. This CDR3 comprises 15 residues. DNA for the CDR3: TGTGCCAGCAGCGTCAGCACATCAGCCACAGATACGCAGTATTTT. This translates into CASSVSTSATDTQYF.

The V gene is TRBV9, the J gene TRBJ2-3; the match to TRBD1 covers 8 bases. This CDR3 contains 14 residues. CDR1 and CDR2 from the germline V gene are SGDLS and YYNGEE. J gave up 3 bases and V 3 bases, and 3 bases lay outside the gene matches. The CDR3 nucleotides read TGTGCCAGCAGCGCTCAGGGGGCAACAGATACGCAGTATTTT. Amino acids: CASSAQGATDTQYF.

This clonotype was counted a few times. Written as DNA, the CDR3 is TGTGCCAGCAGCCAAGAATCCGTAGCGGGGGTACCCCGCTCCTACGAGCAGTACTTC. Translated: CASSQESVAGVPRSYEQYF. The chain carries TRBV3-1 and TRBJ2-7, with 9 bases aligning to TRBD2. Germline CDR1 reads LGHDT; CDR2 reads YNNKEL (reference sequence). Unmatched junction bases numbered 12, after V lost 0 bases and J lost 0 bases. The CDR3 loop spans 19 amino acids.

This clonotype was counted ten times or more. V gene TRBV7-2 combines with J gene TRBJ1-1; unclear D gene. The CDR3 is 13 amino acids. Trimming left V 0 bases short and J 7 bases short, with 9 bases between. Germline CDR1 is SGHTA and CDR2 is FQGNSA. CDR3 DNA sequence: TGTGCCAGCAGCTTAGCCACGTATGGTGAAGCTTTCTTT. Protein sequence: CASSLATYGEAFF.

Here the CDR3 DNA reads TGTGCCAGCTCCGGGACAGGGGCTCGAGGGGAGACCCAGTACTTC. Translated: CASSGTGARGETQYF. This sequence joins TRBV18 and TRBJ2-5; TRBD1 matches at 10 bases. The ends lost 6 bases at V and 5 bases at J; junction bases unmatched: 9. The CDR3 loop spans 15 amino acids. The germline CDR1 and CDR2 sequences are KGHSH and LQKENI.

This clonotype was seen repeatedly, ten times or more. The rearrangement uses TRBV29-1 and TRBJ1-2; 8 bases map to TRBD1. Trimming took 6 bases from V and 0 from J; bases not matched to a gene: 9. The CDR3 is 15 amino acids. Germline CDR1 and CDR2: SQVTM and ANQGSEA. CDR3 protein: CSVPDRGLTNYGYTF. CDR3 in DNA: TGCAGCGTACCCGACAGGGGCCTTACTAACTATGGCTACACCTTC.

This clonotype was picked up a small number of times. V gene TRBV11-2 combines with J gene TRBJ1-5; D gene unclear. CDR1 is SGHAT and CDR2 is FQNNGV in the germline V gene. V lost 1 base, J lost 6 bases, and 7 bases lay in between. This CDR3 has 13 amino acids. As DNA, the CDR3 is TGTGCCAGCAGCTTAGGGGAGAGTCAGCCCCAGCATTTT. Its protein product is CASSLGESQPQHF.

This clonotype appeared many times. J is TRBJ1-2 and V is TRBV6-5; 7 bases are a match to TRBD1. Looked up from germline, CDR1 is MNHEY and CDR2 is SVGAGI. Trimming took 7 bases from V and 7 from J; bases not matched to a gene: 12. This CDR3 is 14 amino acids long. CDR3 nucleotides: TGTGCCAGCAAAGGACAGGTCAAAATGGGTGGCTACACCTTC. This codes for CASKGQVKMGGYTF.

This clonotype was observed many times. The chain's CDR3 is CSVASGGVLDTQYF. The CDR3 DNA is TGCAGCGTGGCCTCAGGGGGAGTGTTAGATACGCAGTATTTT. V gene TRBV29-1 combines with J gene TRBJ2-3, with 7 bases aligning to TRBD1. The germline gives CDR1 SQVTM, CDR2 ANQGSEA. V trimming: 6 bases; J trimming: 5 bases; junction bases outside the gene matches: 11. This CDR3 contains 14 residues.

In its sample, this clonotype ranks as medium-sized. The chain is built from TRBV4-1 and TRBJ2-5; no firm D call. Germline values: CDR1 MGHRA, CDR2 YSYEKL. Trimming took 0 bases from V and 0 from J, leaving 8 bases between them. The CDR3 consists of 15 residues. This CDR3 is CASSQDPGDQETQYF. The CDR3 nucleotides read TGCGCCAGCAGCCAAGATCCTGGCGACCAAGAGACCCAGTACTTC.

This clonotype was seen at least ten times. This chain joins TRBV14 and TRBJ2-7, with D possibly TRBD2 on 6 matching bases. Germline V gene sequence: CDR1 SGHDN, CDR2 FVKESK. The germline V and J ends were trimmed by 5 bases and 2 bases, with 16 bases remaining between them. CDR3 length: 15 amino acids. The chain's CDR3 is CASSAGMDGTYEQYF. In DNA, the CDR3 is TGTGCCAGCAGCGCGGGAATGGACGGCACCTACGAGCAGTACTTC.

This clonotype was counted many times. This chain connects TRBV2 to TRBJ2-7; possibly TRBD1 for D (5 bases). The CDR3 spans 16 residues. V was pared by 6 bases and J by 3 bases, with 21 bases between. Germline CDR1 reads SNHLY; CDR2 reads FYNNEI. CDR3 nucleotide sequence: TGTGCCAGCAGGGACAACTCCGGGTCGTACCTCTACGAGCAGTACTTC. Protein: CASRDNSGSYLYEQYF.

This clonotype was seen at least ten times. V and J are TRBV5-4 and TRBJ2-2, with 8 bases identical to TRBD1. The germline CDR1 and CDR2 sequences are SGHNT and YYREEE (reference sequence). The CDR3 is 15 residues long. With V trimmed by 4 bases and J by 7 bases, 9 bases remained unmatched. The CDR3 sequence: CASSENRGLGGELFF. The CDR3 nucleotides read TGTGCCAGCAGCGAAAACAGGGGGTTAGGCGGGGAGCTGTTTTTT.

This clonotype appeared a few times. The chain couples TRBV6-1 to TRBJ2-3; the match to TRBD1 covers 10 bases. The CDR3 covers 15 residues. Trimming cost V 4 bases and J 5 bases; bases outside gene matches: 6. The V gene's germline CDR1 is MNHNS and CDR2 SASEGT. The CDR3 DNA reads TGTGCCAGCAGTGTCCGGGACAGGGGAATAGATACGCAGTATTTT. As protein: CASSVRDRGIDTQYF.

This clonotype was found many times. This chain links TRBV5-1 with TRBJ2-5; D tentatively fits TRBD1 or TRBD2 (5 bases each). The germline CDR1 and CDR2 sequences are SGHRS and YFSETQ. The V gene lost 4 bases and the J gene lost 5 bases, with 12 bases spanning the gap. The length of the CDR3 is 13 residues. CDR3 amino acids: CASSPGRRETQYF. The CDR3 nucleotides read TGCGCCAGCAGCCCGGGGCGGCGGGAGACCCAGTACTTC. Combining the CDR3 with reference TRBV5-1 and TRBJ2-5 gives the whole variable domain KAGVTQTPRYLIKTRGQQVTLSCSPISGHRSVSWYQQTPGQGLQFLFEYFSETQRNKGNFPGRFSGRQFSNSRSEMNVSTLELGDSALYLCASSPGRRETQYFGPGTRLLVL.

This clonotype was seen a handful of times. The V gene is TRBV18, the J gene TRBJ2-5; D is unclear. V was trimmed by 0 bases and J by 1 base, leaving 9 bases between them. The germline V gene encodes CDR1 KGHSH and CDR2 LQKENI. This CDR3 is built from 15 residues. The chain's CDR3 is CASSPPSNLQETQYF. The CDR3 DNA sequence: TGTGCCAGCTCACCACCTTCGAACCTCCAAGAGACCCAGTACTTC.

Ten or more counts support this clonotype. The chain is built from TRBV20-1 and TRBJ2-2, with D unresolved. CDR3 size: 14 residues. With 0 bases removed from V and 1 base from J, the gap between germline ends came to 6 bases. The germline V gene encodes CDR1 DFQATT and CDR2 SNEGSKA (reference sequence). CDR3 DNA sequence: TGCAGTGCTAGAGACACTTGGAACACCGGGGAGCTGTTTTTT. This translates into CSARDTWNTGELFF.

CDR3 sequence (DNA): TGTGCCAGCAGTTTGAATTTCGAGCAGTACTTC. Translation gives CASSLNFEQYF. The V and J genes are TRBV28 and TRBJ2-7; D gene unclear. With 3 bases removed from V and 6 bases from J, the gap between germline ends came to 6 bases. This CDR3 spans 11 amino acids. Germline lookup yields CDR1 MDHEN and CDR2 SYDVKM.

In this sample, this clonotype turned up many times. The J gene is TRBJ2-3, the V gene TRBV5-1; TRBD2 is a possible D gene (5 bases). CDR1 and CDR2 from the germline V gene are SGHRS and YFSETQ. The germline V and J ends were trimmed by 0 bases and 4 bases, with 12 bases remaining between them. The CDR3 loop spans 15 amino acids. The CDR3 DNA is TGCGCCAGCAGCTTGGAGATTCCCGGGGCAGATACGCAGTATTTT. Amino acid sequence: CASSLEIPGADTQYF.

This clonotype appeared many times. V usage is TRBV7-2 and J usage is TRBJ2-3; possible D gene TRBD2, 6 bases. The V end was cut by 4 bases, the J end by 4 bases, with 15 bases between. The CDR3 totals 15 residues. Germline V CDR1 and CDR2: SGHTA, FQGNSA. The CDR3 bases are TGTGCCAGCAGCTCATGGGGCGGGGAGCCAGATACGCAGTATTTT. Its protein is CASSSWGGEPDTQYF.

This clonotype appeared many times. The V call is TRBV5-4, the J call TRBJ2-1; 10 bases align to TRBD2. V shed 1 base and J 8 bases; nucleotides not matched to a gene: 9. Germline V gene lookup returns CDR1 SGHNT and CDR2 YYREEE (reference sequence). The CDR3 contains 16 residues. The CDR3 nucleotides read TGTGCCAGCAGCTTGCCCAGCGGGGGGGCAGGGGATGAGCAGTTCTTC. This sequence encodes CASSLPSGGAGDEQFF. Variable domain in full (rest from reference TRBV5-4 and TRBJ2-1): ETGVTQSPTHLIKTRGQQVTLRCSSQSGHNTVSWYQQALGQGPQFIFQYYREEENGRGNFPPRFSGLQFPNYSSELNVNALELDDSALYLCASSLPSGGAGDEQFFGPGTRLTVL.

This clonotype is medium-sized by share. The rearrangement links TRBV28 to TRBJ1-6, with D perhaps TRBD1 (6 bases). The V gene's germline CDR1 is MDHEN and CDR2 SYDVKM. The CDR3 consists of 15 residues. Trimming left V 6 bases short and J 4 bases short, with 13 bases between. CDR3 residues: CASSGFTGYNSPLHF. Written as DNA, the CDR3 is TGTGCCAGCAGCGGCTTCACAGGGTATAATTCACCCCTCCACTTT.

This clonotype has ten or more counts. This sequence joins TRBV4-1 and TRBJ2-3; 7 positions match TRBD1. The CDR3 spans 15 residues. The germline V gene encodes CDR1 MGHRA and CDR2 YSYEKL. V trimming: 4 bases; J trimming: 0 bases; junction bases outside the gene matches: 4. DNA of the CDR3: TGCGCCAGCAGCCCTAGACAGGGAAGCACAGATACGCAGTATTTT. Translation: CASSPRQGSTDTQYF.

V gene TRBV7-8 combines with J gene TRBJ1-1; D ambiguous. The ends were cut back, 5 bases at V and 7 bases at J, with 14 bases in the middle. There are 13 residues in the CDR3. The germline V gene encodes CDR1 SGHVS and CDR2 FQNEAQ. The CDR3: CASSPGNPFEAFF. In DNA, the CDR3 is TGTGCCAGCAGCCCGGGAAACCCTTTTGAAGCTTTCTTT.

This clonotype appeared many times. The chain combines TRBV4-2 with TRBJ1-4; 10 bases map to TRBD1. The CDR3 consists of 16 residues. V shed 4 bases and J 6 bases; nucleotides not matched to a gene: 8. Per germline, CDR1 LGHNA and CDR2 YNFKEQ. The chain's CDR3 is CASSPDRDRGDEKLFF. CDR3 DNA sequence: TGTGCCAGCAGCCCTGACCGGGACAGGGGCGATGAAAAACTGTTTTTT.

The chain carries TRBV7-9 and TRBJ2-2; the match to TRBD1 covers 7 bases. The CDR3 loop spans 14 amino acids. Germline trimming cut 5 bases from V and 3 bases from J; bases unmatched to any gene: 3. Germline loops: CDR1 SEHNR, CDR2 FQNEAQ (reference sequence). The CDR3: CASSLGQDTGELFF. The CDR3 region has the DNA TGTGCCAGCAGCCTCGGACAGGACACCGGGGAGCTGTTTTTT. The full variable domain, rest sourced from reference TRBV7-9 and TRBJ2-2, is DTGVSQNPRHKITKRGQNVTFRCDPISEHNRLYWYRQTLGQGPEFLTYFQNEAQLEKSRLLSDRFSAERPKGSFSTLEIQRTEQGDSAMYLCASSLGQDTGELFFGEGSRLTVL.

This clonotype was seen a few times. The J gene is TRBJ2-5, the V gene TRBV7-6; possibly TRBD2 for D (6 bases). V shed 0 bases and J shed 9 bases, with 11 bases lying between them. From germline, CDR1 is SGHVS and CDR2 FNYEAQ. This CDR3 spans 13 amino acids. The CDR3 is CASSLARDGSQYF. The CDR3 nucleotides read TGTGCCAGCAGCTTAGCGCGGGACGGGTCCCAGTACTTC.

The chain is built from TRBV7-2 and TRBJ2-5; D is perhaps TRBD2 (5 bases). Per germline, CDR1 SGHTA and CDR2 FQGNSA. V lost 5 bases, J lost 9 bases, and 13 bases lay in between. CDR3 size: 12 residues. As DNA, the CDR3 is TGTGCCAGCAGCGCGGTGGGCGGGTCCCAGTACTTC. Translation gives CASSAVGGSQYF.